The clone carrying this T cell receptor beta chain has a handful of counts. Its antigen remains unknown. The data are from a study of cytomegalovirus exposure and HLA in healthy donors. From germline, CDR1 is ENHRY and CDR2 SYGVKD. The CDR3 runs to 14 residues. Trimming removed 4 bases from V and 2 bases from J, with 12 bases in between. Profiled with immunoSEQ multiplex PCR; TCRdb holds only in-frame clones, not every one. Among 150,000 to 200,000 clones listed, roughly 82% were seen once. The study's findings and limits: In vitro checks showed that a few CMV-associated chains really do target CMV antigens. It was reportedly the case that the classifier diagnosed cytomegalovirus status with high specificity and sensitivity. Some TCR beta chains (about 180 of them) were listed as cytomegalovirus-associated.

The source material was PBMCs. This chain connects TRBV10-3 to TRBJ2-7; tentatively, D is TRBD1 (5 bases). The clonotype comes from a young man in good health and CMV-seropositive. CDR3 nucleotide sequence: TGTGCCATCAGTGTGGAGTACAGGCCCTACGAGCAGTACTTC. Protein: CAISVEYRPYEQYF.